These T cell receptor beta chains were read from a single sample in a study of blood T cell repertoires in COVID-19. Sequencing was performed with immunoSEQ multiplex PCR; in TCRdb, only in-frame clones are kept and a portion is missing. The sample yields 450,000 to 500,000 clones, roughly nine tenths seen once. The sample taken for sequencing was PBMCs or T cells enriched from blood (not recorded which). The receptors originated from a woman aged 60-70 years who had recovered from COVID-19. Each CDR3 is given with its conserved first and last residue. Each record gives: D gene, J gene, CDR3 length, V gene, clone size, CDR3 protein, CDR3 DNA. A D gene is named only where the DNA matches it firmly. Not every row has a clone size; where given, it reads once, few, many or a size class.

D: TRBD1; J: TRBJ1-6; length: 15; V: TRBV5-8; size: .; CDR3: CASSLGQGYGSPLHF; DNA: TGTGCCAGCAGCTTGGGACAGGGTTATGGTTCACCCCTCCACTTT
D: TRBD1; J: TRBJ1-2; length: 15; V: TRBV24-1; size: .; CDR3: CATSDRGQLVDGYTF; DNA: TGTGCCACCAGTGACCGGGGACAGCTGGTGGATGGCTACACCTTC
D: .; J: TRBJ1-2; length: 11; V: TRBV6-5; size: .; CDR3: CASGRGYGYTF; DNA: TGTGCCAGCGGGCGGGGCTATGGCTACACCTTC
D: .; J: TRBJ1-1; length: 12; V: TRBV29-1; size: once; CDR3: CSGHRVFTEAFF; DNA: TGCAGCGGTCACAGGGTATTCACTGAAGCTTTCTTT
D: .; J: TRBJ2-3; length: 14; V: TRBV27; size: .; CDR3: CASLRQGSTDTQYF; DNA: TGTGCCAGCCTCCGCCAGGGAAGCACAGATACGCAGTATTTT
D: TRBD2; J: TRBJ2-3; length: 17; V: TRBV5-6; size: .; CDR3: CASSLSPSGGGTDTQYF; DNA: TGTGCCAGCAGCTTGTCGCCTAGCGGGGGGGGCACAGATACGCAGTATTTT
D: .; J: TRBJ1-2; length: 15; V: TRBV7-9; size: .; CDR3: CASSLPGQLNYGYTF; DNA: TGTGCCAGCAGCTTACCAGGACAGCTGAACTATGGCTACACCTTC
D: .; J: TRBJ1-2; length: 15; V: TRBV6-6; size: .; CDR3: CASTLGGAGDYGYTF; DNA: TGTGCCAGCACCTTAGGGGGGGCTGGGGACTATGGCTACACCTTC
D: TRBD1; J: TRBJ1-5; length: 17; V: TRBV7-2; size: .; CDR3: CASSLASRGLGNQPQHF; DNA: TGTGCCAGCAGCTTAGCGTCCAGGGGGCTTGGCAATCAGCCCCAGCATTTT
D: .; J: TRBJ2-7; length: 13; V: TRBV12-3/TRBV12-4; size: .; CDR3: CASSTGSYYEQYF; DNA: TGTGCCAGCAGTACCGGTTCCTACTACGAGCAGTACTTC
D: .; J: TRBJ2-3; length: 16; V: TRBV5-1; size: .; CDR3: CASSFLLAQSGDTQYF; DNA: TGCGCCAGCAGCTTCCTACTAGCACAGAGTGGAGATACGCAGTATTTT
D: TRBD1; J: TRBJ1-5; length: 13; V: TRBV6-5; size: .; CDR3: CASGRGPDQPQHF; DNA: TGTGCCAGTGGAAGGGGGCCCGATCAGCCCCAGCATTTT
D: TRBD2; J: TRBJ2-2; length: 18; V: TRBV9; size: .; CDR3: CASSGTSGGPGVTGELFF; DNA: TGTGCCAGCAGCGGGACTAGCGGGGGGCCAGGGGTCACCGGGGAGCTGTTTTTT
D: TRBD1; J: TRBJ1-2; length: 14; V: TRBV6-4; size: .; CDR3: CASSDYIGTDGYTF; DNA: TGTGCCAGCAGTGATTATATCGGGACAGATGGCTACACCTTC
D: TRBD1; J: TRBJ1-1; length: 15; V: TRBV6-5; size: .; CDR3: CASSTIGTGDTEAFF; DNA: TGTGCCAGCAGTACAATCGGGACAGGGGACACTGAAGCTTTCTTT
D: .; J: TRBJ2-1; length: 15; V: TRBV11-2; size: .; CDR3: CASSLRSYSYNEQFF; DNA: TGTGCCAGCAGCTTACGGTCCTACTCCTACAATGAGCAGTTCTTC
D: TRBD1; J: TRBJ1-1; length: 17; V: TRBV9; size: .; CDR3: CASSDKEQGAVGAEAFF; DNA: TGTGCCAGCAGTGACAAAGAACAGGGGGCCGTGGGCGCTGAAGCTTTCTTT
D: TRBD1; J: TRBJ2-5; length: 15; V: TRBV5-4; size: .; CDR3: CASSLGGTGVKTQYF; DNA: TGTGCCAGCAGCTTAGGAGGGACAGGGGTAAAGACCCAGTACTTC
D: TRBD1; J: TRBJ2-7; length: 17; V: TRBV7-9; size: .; CDR3: CASSSKRTGHVDYEQYF; DNA: TGTGCCAGCAGCTCAAAAAGGACAGGGCATGTGGATTACGAGCAGTACTTC
D: TRBD1; J: TRBJ1-3; length: 15; V: TRBV24-1; size: .; CDR3: CATSDPGQVGNTIYF; DNA: TGTGCCACCAGTGACCCCGGACAGGTCGGAAACACCATATATTTT
D: .; J: TRBJ1-2; length: 14; V: TRBV11-2; size: .; CDR3: CASSLDQGNYGYTF; DNA: TGTGCCAGCAGCTTAGACCAGGGAAACTATGGCTACACCTTC
D: TRBD1; J: TRBJ1-3; length: 14; V: TRBV2; size: few; CDR3: CASSDPTGADTIYF; DNA: TGTGCCAGCAGTGATCCGACAGGGGCGGACACCATATATTTT
D: TRBD1; J: TRBJ2-6; length: 16; V: TRBV5-1; size: .; CDR3: CASSLDRVSGANVLTF; DNA: TGCGCCAGCAGCCTGGACAGGGTTTCTGGGGCCAACGTCCTGACTTTC
D: .; J: TRBJ2-1; length: 15; V: TRBV24-1; size: .; CDR3: CATSGTGERINEQFF; DNA: TGTGCCACCTCCGGAACCGGGGAACGGATCAATGAGCAGTTCTTC
D: TRBD1; J: TRBJ2-7; length: 15; V: TRBV9; size: .; CDR3: CASSVFPGTGYEQYF; DNA: TGTGCCAGCAGCGTATTCCCCGGGACAGGCTACGAGCAGTACTTC
D: TRBD1; J: TRBJ1-1; length: 14; V: TRBV10-2; size: .; CDR3: CASSLTGVNTEAFF; DNA: TGCGCCAGCAGCCTCACAGGGGTGAACACTGAAGCTTTCTTT
D: .; J: TRBJ1-1; length: 13; V: TRBV5-4; size: .; CDR3: CATSFAGVPEAFF; DNA: TGTGCCACCTCCTTCGCGGGGGTCCCTGAAGCTTTCTTT
D: TRBD1; J: TRBJ2-2; length: 13; V: TRBV2; size: .; CDR3: CASRTGNTGELFF; DNA: TGTGCCAGCCGGACAGGGAACACCGGGGAGCTGTTTTTT
D: .; J: TRBJ2-3; length: 16; V: TRBV7-2; size: .; CDR3: CASSLGRGGGTDTQYF; DNA: TGTGCCAGCAGCTTAGGGAGGGGGGGAGGCACAGATACGCAGTATTTT
D: TRBD1; J: TRBJ1-4; length: 15; V: TRBV9; size: .; CDR3: CASSGRTGSNEKLFF; DNA: TGTGCCAGCAGCGGGCGGACAGGGAGTAATGAAAAACTGTTTTTT
D: .; J: TRBJ1-4; length: 14; V: TRBV28; size: .; CDR3: CASSSPTALEKLFF; DNA: TGTGCCAGCAGCTCCCCGACAGCGCTTGAAAAACTGTTTTTT
D: TRBD1; J: TRBJ2-3; length: 16; V: TRBV15; size: .; CDR3: CATSRDGTGGSNTQYF; DNA: TGTGCCACCAGCAGAGACGGGACAGGGGGCTCAAATACGCAGTATTTT
D: .; J: TRBJ2-5; length: 13; V: TRBV2; size: .; CDR3: CASSEEEGETQYF; DNA: TGCGCCAGCAGTGAAGAGGAGGGGGAGACCCAGTACTTC
D: .; J: TRBJ1-1; length: 16; V: TRBV27; size: few; CDR3: CASVGFSVRENTEAFF; DNA: TGTGCCAGCGTGGGCTTTAGTGTCAGGGAGAACACTGAAGCTTTCTTT
D: .; J: TRBJ1-2; length: 13; V: TRBV6-2/TRBV6-3; size: .; CDR3: CASSYRAGDGYTF; DNA: TGTGCCAGCAGTTACCGGGCAGGGGACGGCTACACCTTC
D: TRBD2; J: TRBJ2-1; length: 13; V: TRBV9; size: .; CDR3: CASASGGRYEQFF; DNA: TGTGCCTCCGCCTCGGGGGGGCGGTACGAGCAGTTCTTC
D: .; J: TRBJ1-6; length: 16; V: TRBV4-1; size: .; CDR3: CASSLTGPGVGSPLHF; DNA: TGCGCCAGCAGCCTGACAGGACCCGGGGTCGGTTCACCCCTCCACTTT
D: TRBD2; J: TRBJ2-1; length: 15; V: TRBV5-1; size: .; CDR3: CASSRLAGVGNEQFF; DNA: TGCGCCAGCAGCAGACTAGCGGGGGTAGGTAATGAGCAGTTCTTC
D: TRBD1; J: TRBJ1-5; length: 14; V: TRBV5-6; size: .; CDR3: CASSHRTGHQPQHF; DNA: TGTGCCAGCAGCCACAGGACAGGGCATCAGCCCCAGCATTTT
D: .; J: TRBJ2-2; length: 12; V: TRBV29-1; size: .; CDR3: CSATGLAGELFF; DNA: TGCAGCGCCACAGGGTTGGCCGGGGAGCTGTTTTTT
D: TRBD1; J: TRBJ1-6; length: 18; V: TRBV30; size: few; CDR3: CAWSGGTAGGSYNSPLHF; DNA: TGTGCCTGGAGTGGTGGGACAGCGGGAGGATCCTATAATTCACCCCTCCACTTT
D: .; J: TRBJ2-2; length: 16; V: TRBV6-2/TRBV6-3; size: few; CDR3: CASSGVGLTNTGELFF; DNA: TGTGCCAGCAGTGGCGTGGGACTGACGAACACCGGGGAGCTGTTTTTT
D: .; J: TRBJ1-2; length: 14; V: TRBV19; size: .; CDR3: CASSIPGANYGYTF; DNA: TGTGCCAGTAGTATCCCAGGGGCTAACTATGGCTACACCTTC
D: .; J: TRBJ1-5; length: 14; V: TRBV2; size: .; CDR3: CASTGRESRQPQHF; DNA: TGTGCCAGCACTGGCAGGGAATCAAGACAGCCCCAGCATTTT
D: TRBD1; J: TRBJ2-1; length: 12; V: TRBV5-1; size: .; CDR3: CASSWQGDEQFF; DNA: TGCGCCAGCAGTTGGCAGGGGGATGAGCAGTTCTTC
D: TRBD2; J: TRBJ2-3; length: 15; V: TRBV5-1; size: .; CDR3: CASTGTSSSPDTQYF; DNA: TGCGCCAGCACGGGGACTAGCAGTAGCCCAGATACGCAGTATTTT
D: .; J: TRBJ1-4; length: 14; V: TRBV7-9; size: .; CDR3: CASSLVQQNEKLFF; DNA: TGTGCCAGCAGCTTAGTACAGCAGAATGAAAAACTGTTTTTT
D: TRBD1; J: TRBJ2-2; length: 15; V: TRBV9; size: .; CDR3: CASSGSGTATGELFF; DNA: TGTGCCAGCAGCGGATCCGGGACAGCCACCGGGGAGCTGTTTTTT
D: TRBD1; J: TRBJ1-6; length: 13; V: TRBV10-3; size: .; CDR3: CAIRGDRGNTLHF; DNA: TGTGCCATCAGGGGGGACAGGGGGAACACCCTCCACTTT
D: TRBD1; J: TRBJ2-2; length: 14; V: TRBV7-8; size: .; CDR3: CASSFAGGGGELFF; DNA: TGTGCCAGCAGCTTTGCAGGGGGCGGCGGGGAGCTGTTTTTT
D: .; J: TRBJ1-6; length: 15; V: TRBV18; size: .; CDR3: CASSSATATYSPLHF; DNA: TGTGCCAGCTCATCCGCGACAGCCACCTATTCACCCCTCCACTTT
D: TRBD1; J: TRBJ2-3; length: 12; V: TRBV12-5; size: .; CDR3: CASGPDRVPQYF; DNA: TGTGCTAGTGGCCCGGACAGGGTGCCGCAGTATTTT